Below, 21 T cell receptor beta chains from the same sample are listed, as sequenced in a study of cytomegalovirus exposure and HLA in healthy donors. Primers for the PCR totalled 60 Vbeta and 13 Jbeta. Only in-frame clones appear in the TCRdb table, and some are missing; sequencing was by immunoSEQ multiplex PCR. The data show 110,000 or so clones, approximately 82% seen once. Sample: PBMCs. These receptors originate from a man aged 40-50 years in good health and CMV-seropositive.

The chain's CDR3 is CASRTGYTDTQYF. Written as DNA, the CDR3 is TGTGCCAGCAGAACAGGGTACACAGATACGCAGTATTTT. The chain employs TRBV6-5 and TRBJ2-3; a possible D gene is TRBD1 (6 bases). The CDR3 runs 13 residues. V was trimmed by 6 bases and J by 2 bases, leaving 9 bases between them. Germline-derived CDR1 and CDR2 are MNHEY and SVGAGI.

A few counts support this clone. The chain uses TRBV5-6 and TRBJ2-7, with D maybe TRBD2 (7 bases). The CDR3 is made up of 13 amino acids. Germline V CDR1 and CDR2: SGHDT, YYEEEE. The germline V and J ends were trimmed by 5 bases and 2 bases, with 11 bases remaining between them. Written as DNA, the CDR3 is TGTGCCAGCAGGGGGGGGCGGACCTACGAGCAGTACTTC. Amino acids: CASRGGRTYEQYF.

The chain uses TRBV18 and TRBJ1-1; TRBD1 agrees at 9 bases. The CDR3 consists of 15 residues. Per germline, CDR1 KGHSH and CDR2 LQKENI. J gave up 1 base and V 3 bases, and 3 bases lay outside the gene matches. The CDR3 loop reads CASSPETGGNTEAFF. The CDR3 nucleotides are TGTGCCAGCTCACCGGAGACAGGGGGGAACACTGAAGCTTTCTTT.

A few counts support this clone. This chain links TRBV7-2 with TRBJ2-5; possibly TRBD1 for D (6 bases). Between the trimmed V and J ends, which lost 5 bases and 1 base, there was a span of 11 bases. The CDR3 runs to 14 residues. Germline values: CDR1 SGHTA, CDR2 FQGNSA. DNA of the CDR3: TGTGCCAGCAGCAACCAGGGGACCCAAGAGACCCAGTACTTC. Its protein is CASSNQGTQETQYF.

This clone was detected once. The J gene is TRBJ1-1, the V gene TRBV5-4; D is unresolved. The CDR3 spans 13 residues. Between the trimmed V and J ends, which lost 3 bases and 5 bases, there was a span of 11 bases. Germline-derived CDR1 and CDR2 are SGHNT and YYREEE (reference sequence). CDR3 sequence: CASSWSGQTEAFF. The CDR3 nucleotides are TGTGCCAGCAGCTGGAGTGGCCAGACTGAAGCTTTCTTT.

This chain joins TRBV6-1 and TRBJ1-4, with 8 bases that match TRBD1. CDR3 length equals 14 residues. The germline gives CDR1 MNHNS, CDR2 SASEGT. The V gene end was trimmed by 7 bases and the J gene end by 6 bases; junction bases not matched to a gene: 7. In DNA form, the CDR3 reads TGTGCCAGCAAAACTACAGGGGGGCATGAAAAACTGTTTTTT. Residues: CASKTTGGHEKLFF.

This clone was seen once. This chain links TRBV7-2 with TRBJ2-2; TRBD2 aligns across 8 bases. The germline gives CDR1 SGHTA, CDR2 FQGNSA. V lost 0 bases and J lost 6; bases outside the gene matches: 15. CDR3 length: 19 residues. The CDR3 nucleotides read TGTGCCAGCAGCTTAGCGCGACTATTAGCGGGACTTCCCGCCGGGGAGCTGTTTTTT. This translates into CASSLARLLAGLPAGELFF.

This chain links TRBV9 with TRBJ2-3; possible D gene TRBD2, 7 bases. Germline V gene data show CDR1 as SGDLS and CDR2 as YYNGEE. The CDR3 covers 17 residues. Trimming pared 1 base from V and 2 bases from J, leaving 17 bases between. CDR3 sequence reads: CASSVKSGEGDTDTQYF. The CDR3 nucleotides read TGTGCCAGCAGCGTAAAGTCCGGGGAGGGGGACACAGATACGCAGTATTTT.

The CDR3 DNA reads as TGTGCCAGCAGCTTAGAGAGGCAGGGCCATACCAAACAGTACTTC. Translating gives CASSLERQGHTKQYF. This rearrangement joins TRBV7-8 to TRBJ2-7, with a tentative D call TRBD1 (5 bases). CDR1 SGHVS and CDR2 FQNEAQ come from the germline V gene. Between the trimmed V and J ends, which lost 1 base and 10 bases, there was a span of 20 bases. The CDR3 spans 15 residues.

V and J are TRBV2 and TRBJ1-1; D perhaps matches TRBD1 (5 bases). V lost 6 bases, J lost 5 bases, and 13 bases lay in between. Germline CDR1 SNHLY, CDR2 FYNNEI. This CDR3 spans 13 amino acids. CDR3 in DNA: TGTGCCAGCAGAGGGCCCGGGGGAACTGAAGCTTTCTTT. Translating gives CASRGPGGTEAFF.

This clone came up once. The V and J genes are TRBV4-1 and TRBJ1-5; tentatively, D is TRBD1 (6 bases). This CDR3 contains 15 residues. V was shortened by 0 bases and J by 5 bases, with 11 bases between the two germline ends. CDR1 is MGHRA, CDR2 YSYEKL, per germline. The CDR3 loop reads CASSQEWPGDQPQHF. DNA of the CDR3: TGCGCCAGCAGCCAAGAATGGCCAGGGGATCAGCCCCAGCATTTT.

The chain is built from TRBV5-1 and TRBJ2-7, with D perhaps matching TRBD2 (6 bases). Germline V gene data show CDR1 as SGHRS and CDR2 as YFSETQ. This CDR3 has 16 residues. V gave up 0 bases and J gave up 5 bases, with 18 bases separating them. The CDR3 here is CASSLGGRRESHEQYF. CDR3 DNA sequence: TGCGCCAGCAGCTTGGGAGGTAGACGGGAGAGCCACGAGCAGTACTTC. The full variable domain, completed using reference TRBV5-1 and TRBJ2-7, is KAGVTQTPRYLIKTRGQQVTLSCSPISGHRSVSWYQQTPGQGLQFLFEYFSETQRNKGNFPGRFSGRQFSNSRSEMNVSTLELGDSALYLCASSLGGRRESHEQYFGPGTRLTVT.

A note on this clone: Sequence at one end of the junction differs from germline and may be a read error. V and J are TRBV27 and TRBJ2-6; TRBD1 is a possible D gene (5 bases). There are 13 residues in the CDR3. Germline CDR1 MNHEY, CDR2 SMNVEV (reference sequence). CDR3 sequence: CASSHSGANGLTF. DNA of the CDR3: TGTGCCAGCAGTCACTCTGGGGCCAACGGCCTGACTTTC.

V usage is TRBV5-5 and J usage is TRBJ1-5, with D possibly TRBD1 on 5 matching bases. This CDR3 has 14 residues. The V end was cut by 0 bases, the J end by 4 bases, with 8 bases between. Germline CDR1 SGHKS, CDR2 YYEKEE (reference sequence). As DNA, the CDR3 is TGTGCCAGCAGCTTGGGGACAAAGAATCAGCCCCAGCATTTT. Translating gives CASSLGTKNQPQHF.

The rearrangement uses TRBV6-6 and TRBJ1-6; weak D call: TRBD1 (5 bases). The CDR3 is made up of 13 amino acids. CDR1 MNHNY and CDR2 SVGAGI come from the germline V gene (reference sequence). Trimming took 10 bases from V and 8 from J, leaving 15 bases between them. Here the CDR3 DNA reads TGTGCCACCTCACGGGGGTCCCATTCACCCCTCCACTTT. It encodes CATSRGSHSPLHF.

The chain carries TRBV19 and TRBJ1-6; no firm D call. V lost 10 bases to trimming and J lost 0 bases, with 22 bases between them. The CDR3 is 18 residues long. Germline V gene lookup returns CDR1 LNHDA and CDR2 SQIVND (reference sequence). The CDR3: CATKGATTTSSYNSPLHF. CDR3 bases: TGTGCCACCAAGGGTGCAACGACTACGAGCTCCTATAATTCACCCCTCCACTTT.

This clone was seen only a few times. The V call is TRBV11-2, the J call TRBJ1-5, with D uncertain. Trimming left V 5 bases short and J 0 bases short, with 8 bases between. Germline lookup yields CDR1 SGHAT and CDR2 FQNNGV. This CDR3 is 14 amino acids long. This chain's CDR3 is CASSLQSSNQPQHF. The CDR3, as DNA: TGTGCCAGCAGCCTCCAGTCTAGCAATCAGCCCCAGCATTTT.

Note on this clone: This specimen includes other DNA sequences encoding the same CDR3. This sequence joins TRBV4-2 and TRBJ2-5, with 9 bases lining up with TRBD2. With V trimmed by 0 bases and J by 1 base, 0 bases remained unmatched. This CDR3 region has 15 residues. Germline V lookup: CDR1 LGHNA, CDR2 YNFKEQ. The CDR3 protein is CASSQERGGQETQYF. The CDR3 coding sequence is TGTGCCAGCAGCCAAGAGCGGGGGGGCCAAGAGACCCAGTACTTC.

The chain couples TRBV5-6 to TRBJ2-2; TRBD1 matches 7 bases. V shed 4 bases and J 2 bases; nucleotides not matched to a gene: 8. The germline CDR1 and CDR2 sequences are SGHDT and YYEEEE. The CDR3 loop spans 16 amino acids. CDR3 sequence: CASSLRGNTNTGELFF. CDR3 nucleotides: TGTGCCAGCAGCCTCAGGGGGAACACCAACACCGGGGAGCTGTTTTTT.

V is TRBV6-6 and J is TRBJ1-1; 7 positions agree with TRBD1. The ends lost 5 bases at V and 7 bases at J; junction bases unmatched: 1. CDR1 and CDR2 from the germline V gene are MNHNY and SVGAGI (reference sequence). CDR3 length equals 11 residues. The chain's CDR3 is CASSRDSEAFF. The CDR3 DNA sequence: TGTGCCAGCAGTCGGGACAGTGAAGCTTTCTTT.

The rearrangement links TRBV7-9 to TRBJ2-4; D may be TRBD1 (5 bases). CDR1 SEHNR and CDR2 FQNEAQ come from the germline V gene (reference sequence). The CDR3 is made up of 13 amino acids. With 7 bases removed from V and 12 bases from J, the gap between germline ends came to 19 bases. CDR3 sequence (DNA): TGTGCCAGCACCAAAGTCGGTATAGACAGTCAGTACTTC. Residues: CASTKVGIDSQYF.